Detailed here is one T cell receptor (beta chain). What it binds is unknown. The data are from a study of T cell repertoires in cytomegalovirus infection. Study-wide context: It was recently identified HLA-C-restricted and well-studied HLA-B-restricted CMV epitopes that the study used. In public TCR beta signatures, there were indications of both CMV infection and matching HLA type.

MiXCR, applied by TCRdb to the reads, yields one record per CDR3 protein. This table has around 750,000 distinct CDR3 sequences, approximately 32% appearing once. CDR1 is MNHEY, CDR2 SVGEGT, per germline. The ends lost 6 bases at V and 6 bases at J; junction bases unmatched: 11. The CDR3 contains 15 residues. Study-level points and caveats: Dominant in the ex vivo response were TCR beta clonotypes restricted by HLA-C and specific for CMV.

The clonotype originates from a human donor in good health (CMV status not recorded). Some clones in this sample may be carry-over from other donors' samples. The sample was cultured CD8+ T cells from PBMCs, taken from culture after CMV antigen stimulation. The rearrangement links TRBV6-2 or TRBV6-3 to TRBJ2-7, with 10 bases fitting TRBD2. The CDR3 nucleotides are TGTGCCAGCAGGAGAACAGCGGGGGGGGCCTTCGAGCAGTACGTC. Translating gives CASRRTAGGAFEQYV.